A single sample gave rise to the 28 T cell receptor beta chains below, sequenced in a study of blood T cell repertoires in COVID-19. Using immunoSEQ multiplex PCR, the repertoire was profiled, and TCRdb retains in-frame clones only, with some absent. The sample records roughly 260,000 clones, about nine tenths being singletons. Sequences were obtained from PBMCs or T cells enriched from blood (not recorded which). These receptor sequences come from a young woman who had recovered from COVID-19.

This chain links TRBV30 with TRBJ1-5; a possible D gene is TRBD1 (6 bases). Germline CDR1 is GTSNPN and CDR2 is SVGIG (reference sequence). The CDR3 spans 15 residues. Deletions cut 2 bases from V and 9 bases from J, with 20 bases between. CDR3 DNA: TGTGCCTGGAGTCCCAAACAGGGCTTGGCAGGGCCCCAGCATTTT. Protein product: CAWSPKQGLAGPQHF.

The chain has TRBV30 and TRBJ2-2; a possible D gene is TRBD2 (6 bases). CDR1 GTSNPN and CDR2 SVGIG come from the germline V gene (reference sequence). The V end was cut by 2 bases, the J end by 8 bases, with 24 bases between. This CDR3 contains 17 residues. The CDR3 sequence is CAWSFLGSLGGRGELFF. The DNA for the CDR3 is TGTGCCTGGAGTTTCCTTGGTTCCTTAGGTGGGAGGGGGGAGCTGTTTTTT.

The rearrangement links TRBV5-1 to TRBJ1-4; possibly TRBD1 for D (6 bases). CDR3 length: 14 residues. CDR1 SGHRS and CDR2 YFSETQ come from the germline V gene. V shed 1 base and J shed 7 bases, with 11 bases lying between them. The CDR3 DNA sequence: TGCGCCAGCAGCTTGACAGGGTCGGGTGAAAAACTGTTTTTT. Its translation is CASSLTGSGEKLFF.

CDR3 nucleotides: TGTGCCAGCAGTCGGACAGACCGATTTAGCAATCAGCCCCAGCATTTT. It codes for CASSRTDRFSNQPQHF. V gene TRBV2 combines with J gene TRBJ1-5; possibly TRBD1 for D (6 bases). Germline assignment: CDR1 SNHLY and CDR2 FYNNEI. Deletions cut 5 bases from V and 0 bases from J, with 14 bases between. This CDR3 spans 16 amino acids.

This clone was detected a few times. Written as DNA, the CDR3 is TGTGCCAGCAGTATCTGGACAGGGGGCGAAGGATCACCCCTCCACTTT. Translating it yields CASSIWTGGEGSPLHF. This sequence joins TRBV27 and TRBJ1-6, with TRBD1 matching over 11 bases. V dropped 5 bases and J dropped 10; count of bases not matched to a gene: 10. The CDR3 is made up of 16 amino acids. Germline CDR1 and CDR2: MNHEY and SMNVEV (reference sequence).

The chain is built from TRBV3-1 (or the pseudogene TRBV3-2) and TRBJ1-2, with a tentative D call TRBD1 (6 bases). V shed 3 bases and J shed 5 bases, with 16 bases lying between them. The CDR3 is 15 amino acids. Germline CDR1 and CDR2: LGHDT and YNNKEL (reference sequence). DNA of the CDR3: TGTGCCAGCAGCCAGGGGGCCGGTCGAAGTTATGGCTACACCTTC. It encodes CASSQGAGRSYGYTF.

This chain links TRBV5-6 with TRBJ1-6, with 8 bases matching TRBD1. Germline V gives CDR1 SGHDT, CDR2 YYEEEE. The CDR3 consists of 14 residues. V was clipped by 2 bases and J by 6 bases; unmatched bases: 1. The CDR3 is CASSFGTGNSPLHF. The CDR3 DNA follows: TGTGCCAGCAGCTTCGGGACAGGTAATTCACCCCTCCACTTT.

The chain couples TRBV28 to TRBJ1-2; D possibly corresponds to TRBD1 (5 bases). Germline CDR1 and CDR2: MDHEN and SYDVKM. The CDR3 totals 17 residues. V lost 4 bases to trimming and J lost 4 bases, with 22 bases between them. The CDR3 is CASSSPGLSFRGYGYTF. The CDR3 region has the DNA TGTGCCAGCAGTTCACCGGGCCTTTCCTTTAGGGGCTATGGCTACACCTTC.

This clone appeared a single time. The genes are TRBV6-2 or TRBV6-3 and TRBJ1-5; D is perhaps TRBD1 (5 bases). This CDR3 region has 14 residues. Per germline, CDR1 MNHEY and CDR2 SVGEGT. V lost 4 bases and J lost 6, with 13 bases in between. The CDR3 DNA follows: TGTGCCAGCAGTTCCCGACAGCTTGGTCAGCCCCAGCATTTT. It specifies CASSSRQLGQPQHF.

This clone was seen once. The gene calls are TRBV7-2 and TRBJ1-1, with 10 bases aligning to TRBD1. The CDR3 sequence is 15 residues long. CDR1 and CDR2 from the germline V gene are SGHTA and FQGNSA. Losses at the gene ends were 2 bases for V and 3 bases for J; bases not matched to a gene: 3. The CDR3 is CASSLRTGGHTEAFF. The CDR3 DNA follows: TGTGCCAGCAGCTTAAGGACAGGGGGTCACACTGAAGCTTTCTTT.

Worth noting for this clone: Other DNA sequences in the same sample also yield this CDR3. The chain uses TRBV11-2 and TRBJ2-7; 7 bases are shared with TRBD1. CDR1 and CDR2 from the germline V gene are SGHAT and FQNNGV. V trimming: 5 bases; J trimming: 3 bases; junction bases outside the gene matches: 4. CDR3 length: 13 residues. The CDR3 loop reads CASSLDRDYEQYF. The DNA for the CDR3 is TGTGCCAGCAGCCTCGACAGGGACTACGAGCAGTACTTC. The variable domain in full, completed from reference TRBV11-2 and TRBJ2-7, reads EAGVAQSPRYKIIEKRQSVAFWCNPISGHATLYWYQQILGQGPKLLIQFQNNGVVDDSQLPKDRFSAERLKGVDSTLKIQPAKLEDSAVYLCASSLDRDYEQYFGPGTRLTVT.

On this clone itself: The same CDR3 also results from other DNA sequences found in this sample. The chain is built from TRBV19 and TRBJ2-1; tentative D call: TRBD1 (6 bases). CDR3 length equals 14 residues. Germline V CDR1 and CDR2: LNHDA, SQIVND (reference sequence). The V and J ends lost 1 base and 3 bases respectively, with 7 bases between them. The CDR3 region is CASSIADSYNEQFF. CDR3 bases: TGTGCCAGTAGTATAGCGGACAGCTACAATGAGCAGTTCTTC.

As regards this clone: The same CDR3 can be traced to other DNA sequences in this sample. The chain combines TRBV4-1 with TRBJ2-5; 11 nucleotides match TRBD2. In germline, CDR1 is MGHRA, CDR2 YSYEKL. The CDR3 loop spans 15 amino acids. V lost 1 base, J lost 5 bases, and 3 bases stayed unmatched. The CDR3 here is CASSQVAGGQETQYF. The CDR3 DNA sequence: TGCGCCAGCAGCCAAGTAGCGGGGGGGCAGGAGACCCAGTACTTC.

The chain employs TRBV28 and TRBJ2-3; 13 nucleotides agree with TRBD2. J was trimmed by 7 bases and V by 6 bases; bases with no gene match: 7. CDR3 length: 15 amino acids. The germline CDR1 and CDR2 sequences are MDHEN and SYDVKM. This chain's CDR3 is CASSLGTSGANTQYF. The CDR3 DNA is TGTGCCAGCAGCCTAGGGACTAGCGGGGCGAATACGCAGTATTTT.

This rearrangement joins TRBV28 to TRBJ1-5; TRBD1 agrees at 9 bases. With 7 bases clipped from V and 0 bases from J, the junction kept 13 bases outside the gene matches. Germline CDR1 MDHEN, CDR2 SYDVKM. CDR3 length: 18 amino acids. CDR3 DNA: TGTGCCAGCACCGCAACAGGGGGCTACGGTGGTAGCAATCAGCCCCAGCATTTT. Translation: CASTATGGYGGSNQPQHF. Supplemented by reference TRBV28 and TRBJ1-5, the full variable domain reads DVKVTQSSRYLVKRTGEKVFLECVQDMDHENMFWYRQDPGLGLRLIYFSYDVKMKEKGDIPEGYSVSREKKERFSLILESASTNQTSMYLCASTATGGYGGSNQPQHFGDGTRLSIL.

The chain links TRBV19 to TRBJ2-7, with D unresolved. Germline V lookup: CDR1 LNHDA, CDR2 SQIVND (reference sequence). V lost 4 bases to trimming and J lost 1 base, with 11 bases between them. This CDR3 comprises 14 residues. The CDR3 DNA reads TGTGCCAGTAGTAGAGGAGTCCCTTCCTACGAGCAGTACTTC. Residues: CASSRGVPSYEQYF.

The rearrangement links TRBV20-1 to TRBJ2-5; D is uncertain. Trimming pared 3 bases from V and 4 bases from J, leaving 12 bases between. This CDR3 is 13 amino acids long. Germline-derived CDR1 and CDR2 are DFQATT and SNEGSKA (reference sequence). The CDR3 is CSASASRLETQYF. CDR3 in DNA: TGCAGTGCTAGTGCCTCGAGGTTAGAGACCCAGTACTTC.

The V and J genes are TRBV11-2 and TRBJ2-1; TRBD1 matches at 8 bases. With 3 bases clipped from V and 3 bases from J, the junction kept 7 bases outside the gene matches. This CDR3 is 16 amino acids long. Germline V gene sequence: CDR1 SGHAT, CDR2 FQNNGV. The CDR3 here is CASSFLGGQVYNEQFF. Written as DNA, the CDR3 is TGTGCCAGCAGCTTCCTTGGGGGACAGGTCTACAATGAGCAGTTCTTC.

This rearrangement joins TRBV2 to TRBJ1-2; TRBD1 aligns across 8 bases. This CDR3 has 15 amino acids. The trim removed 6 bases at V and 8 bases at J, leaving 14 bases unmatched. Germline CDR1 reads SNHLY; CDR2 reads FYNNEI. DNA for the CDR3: TGTGCCAGCAGCCACAAAGGCGCAGGGGGCGGAGGCTACACCTTC. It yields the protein CASSHKGAGGGGYTF.

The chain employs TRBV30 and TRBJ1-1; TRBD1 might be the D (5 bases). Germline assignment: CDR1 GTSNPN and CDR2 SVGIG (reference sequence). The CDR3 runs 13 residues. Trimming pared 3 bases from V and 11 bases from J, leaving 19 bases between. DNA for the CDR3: TGTGCCTGGAGCCCGGGGGATGGTAACCCGGCTTTCTTT. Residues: CAWSPGDGNPAFF.

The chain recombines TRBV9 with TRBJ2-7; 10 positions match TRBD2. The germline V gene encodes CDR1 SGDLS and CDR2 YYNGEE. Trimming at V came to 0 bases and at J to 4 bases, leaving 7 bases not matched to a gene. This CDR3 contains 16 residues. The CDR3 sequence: CASSVGSRTSGYEQYF. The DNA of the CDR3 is TGTGCCAGCAGCGTAGGATCAAGGACTAGCGGATACGAGCAGTACTTC.

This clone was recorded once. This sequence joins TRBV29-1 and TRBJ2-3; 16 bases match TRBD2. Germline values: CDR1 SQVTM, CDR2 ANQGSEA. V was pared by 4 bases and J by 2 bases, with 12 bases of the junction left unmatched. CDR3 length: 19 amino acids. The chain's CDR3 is CSVGSMGLAGGRVTDTQYF. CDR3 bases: TGCAGCGTTGGGAGTATGGGACTAGCGGGAGGGCGAGTCACAGATACGCAGTATTTT.

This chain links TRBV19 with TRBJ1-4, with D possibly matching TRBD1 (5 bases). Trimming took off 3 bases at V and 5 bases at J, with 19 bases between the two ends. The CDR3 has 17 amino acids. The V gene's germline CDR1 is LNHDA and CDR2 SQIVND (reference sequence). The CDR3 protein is CASSIWAGSPQNEKLFF. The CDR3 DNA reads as TGTGCCAGTAGTATTTGGGCAGGGTCACCACAAAATGAAAAACTGTTTTTT.

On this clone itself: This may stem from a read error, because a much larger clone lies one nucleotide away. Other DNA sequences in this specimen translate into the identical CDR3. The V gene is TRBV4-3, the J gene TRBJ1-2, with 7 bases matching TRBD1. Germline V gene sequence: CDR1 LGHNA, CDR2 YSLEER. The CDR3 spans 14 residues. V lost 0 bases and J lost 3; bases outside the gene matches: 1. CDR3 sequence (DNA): TGCGCCAGCAGCCAAGACAGGGGGTACTATGGCTACACCTTC. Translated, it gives CASSQDRGYYGYTF.

CDR3 loop: CASSVGAGTQETQYF. The CDR3 DNA reads as TGTGCCAGCAGCGTAGGGGCAGGCACCCAAGAGACCCAGTACTTC. The rearrangement uses TRBV9 and TRBJ2-5, with unresolved D. Deletions cut 0 bases from V and 1 base from J, with 10 bases between. Germline loops: CDR1 SGDLS, CDR2 YYNGEE. This CDR3 has 15 amino acids.

The CDR3 nucleotides are TGTGCCAGTATCGAGGGATCGTTAAAGGATAATTCACCCCTCCACTTT. Translation: CASIEGSLKDNSPLHF. The chain has TRBV19 and TRBJ1-6; D unresolved. The germline CDR1 and CDR2 sequences are LNHDA and SQIVND (reference sequence). CDR3 length: 16 amino acids. The germline V and J ends were trimmed by 7 bases and 5 bases, with 18 bases remaining between them.

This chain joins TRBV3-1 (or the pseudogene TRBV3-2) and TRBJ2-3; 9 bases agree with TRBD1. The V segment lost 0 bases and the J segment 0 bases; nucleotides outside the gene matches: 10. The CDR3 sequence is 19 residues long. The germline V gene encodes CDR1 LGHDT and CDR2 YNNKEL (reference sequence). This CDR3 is CASSQDIGQGSPSTDTQYF. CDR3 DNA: TGTGCCAGCAGCCAAGATATTGGACAGGGGTCTCCTAGCACAGATACGCAGTATTTT.

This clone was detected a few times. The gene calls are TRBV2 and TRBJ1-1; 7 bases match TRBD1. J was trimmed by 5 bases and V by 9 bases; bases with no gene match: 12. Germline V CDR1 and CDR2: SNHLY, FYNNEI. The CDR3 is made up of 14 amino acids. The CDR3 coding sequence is TGTGCCAGTCAAATTTACAGGGGATCAACTGAAGCTTTCTTT. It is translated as CASQIYRGSTEAFF.